This TCR beta chain originates from a study of CD8 T cells in Susac syndrome. Background on the study: Treatment status at blood draw for the Susac syndrome patients was therapy-naive, corticosteroids, or intravenous immunoglobulin alone.

V lost 5 bases to trimming and J lost 0 bases, with 8 bases between them. Germline loops: CDR1 MDHEN, CDR2 SYDVKM. The CDR3 sequence is 14 residues long. Sequencing of TCR beta, carried out with a high-throughput approach, was applied to CD8+ and CD4+ T cells from the blood. The authors negatively isolated CD8+ and CD4+ T cells and FACS-enriched TEMRA cells. This clonotype showed up just once. Reverse transcription of 0.5 to 1 ug RNA was carried out with random hexamers. An immunoSEQ multiplex PCR generated amplified TCR beta CDR3 products spanning 54 Vbeta and 13 Jbeta. A single record per CDR3 protein comes from TCRdb applying MiXCR to the immunoSEQ multiplex PCR reads. In the table there are a few hundred thousand distinct CDR3 sequences, about 94% of which are singletons.

The sequence was obtained from a human donor with Susac syndrome. This sequence joins TRBV28 and TRBJ1-3; D is ambiguous. Material for sequencing was CD4+ T cells from PBMCs. This CDR3 reads CASSVAFSGNTIYF. The DNA of the CDR3 is TGTGCCAGCAGTGTCGCGTTCTCTGGAAACACCATATATTTT.